This TCR beta chain was captured in a study of breast tumors, draining lymph nodes, adjacent tissues. General study findings and limits: The lymph node origin of tumor T cells was framed as consistent with a hypothesis, not demonstrated. Data fit most tumor T cells coming from lymph node, expanding in tumor. Luminal-like breast cancer showed significantly higher tumor–nontumor repertoire similarity than basal-like.

Ten or more counts support this clonotype. Its antigen is currently unknown. The lymph nodes were axillary draining lymph nodes from breast cancer patients. The length of the CDR3 is 16 residues. Germline V CDR1 and CDR2: KGHDR, SFDVKD. J gave up 0 bases and V 4 bases, and 3 bases lay outside the gene matches. One entry per CDR3 protein, called by TCRdb with MiXCR from the multiplex PCR reads. This sample carries around 230,000 distinct CDR3 sequences, 32% of them seen once, and the ten largest clones take more than 1.3%. The rearrangement uses TRBV24-1 and TRBJ2-1, with 9 positions matching TRBD2. What was sequenced was axillary lymph node tissue. The sequence derives from a female donor with breast cancer. Some clones in this sample may be carry-over from other donors' samples. The CDR3 coding sequence is TGTGCCACCAGTGACCCGACTAGCGGCTCCTACAATGAGCAGTTCTTC. It specifies CATSDPTSGSYNEQFF.